Given below is one TCR beta chain in context. Its antigen remains unidentified. This sample was taken from a study of OX40 agonist ivuxolimab in advanced cancers. Across the study: All patients had ivuxolimab intravenously every 2 weeks at 0.01 to 10 mg/kg. Enrollees could have had prior anti-PD-1, anti-PD-L1 or anti-CTLA-4 therapy, which about 40% had received.

Clones were sequenced by immunoSEQ multiplex PCR, and TCRdb holds only the in-frame ones, with some missing. The top ten hold about 1.5% of the sample, which has over 95,000 clones, roughly 80% seen once. Study-wide results and caveats: Circulating CD4+ and CD8+ T cells showed clonal expansion by week 6 at 0.1 to 3.0 mg/kg.

Sequences were derived from CD4+ or CD8+ T cells sorted from blood, sampled in a trial of the OX40 agonist ivuxolimab. The source of this sequence is an adult with an advanced solid tumor such as melanoma, head and neck, liver or kidney cancer.

The CDR3 region has the DNA TGTGCCAGCAGCCCCCTGGGAAGCTTTGGCTACGAGCAGTACTTC. Translation gives CASSPLGSFGYEQYF. The chain recombines TRBV5-6 with TRBJ2-7; D gene ambiguous. Trimming shortened V by 4 bases and J by 3 bases, and 17 bases separated the two germline ends. Germline assignment: CDR1 SGHDT and CDR2 YYEEEE. This CDR3 has 15 amino acids.